These 13 T cell receptor beta chains originate from one sample sequenced in a study of blood T cell repertoires in COVID-19. TCRdb's copy holds only in-frame clones and misses some; the assay was immunoSEQ multiplex PCR. This table holds approximately 71,000 clones, approximately 90% found once. The sequenced material came from peripheral blood. The receptors originated from a woman in her late teens or twenties with acute or convalescent COVID-19.

The chain joins TRBV3-1 (or the pseudogene TRBV3-2) to TRBJ2-7; D might be TRBD1 (5 bases). Germline V gene lookup returns CDR1 LGHDT and CDR2 YNNKEL (reference sequence). The germline V and J ends were trimmed by 4 bases and 8 bases, with 15 bases remaining between them. This CDR3 has 13 amino acids. The CDR3 DNA is TGTGCCAGCAGCCCACTTGGGGCCTCGCAGCAGTACTTC. Its protein is CASSPLGASQQYF.

The gene calls are TRBV5-6 and TRBJ2-7, with 11 bases matching TRBD2. Trimming cost V 4 bases and J 0 bases; bases outside gene matches: 12. Germline CDR1 is SGHDT and CDR2 is YYEEEE. This CDR3 region has 18 residues. CDR3 nucleotides: TGTGCCAGCAGCGGAGGACCGGGACTAGCGGTAAGCTCCTACGAGCAGTACTTC. As protein: CASSGGPGLAVSSYEQYF.

The V gene is TRBV5-4, the J gene TRBJ1-2, with no clear D. Germline loops: CDR1 SGHNT, CDR2 YYREEE (reference sequence). Trimming cost V 4 bases and J 5 bases, with 12 bases left between them. The CDR3 is made up of 13 amino acids. The CDR3 DNA reads as TGTGCCAGCAGCACCGACCGGGATTATGGCTACACCTTC. Encoded protein: CASSTDRDYGYTF.

The genes are TRBV7-8 and TRBJ2-7, with 10 bases fitting TRBD1. With 5 bases clipped from V and 4 bases from J, the junction kept 14 bases outside the gene matches. The CDR3 consists of 17 residues. The germline V gene has CDR1 SGHVS and CDR2 FQNEAQ. The CDR3 DNA sequence: TGTGCCAGCAGCCTGCACGCCGGGACAGGGGAGTCGTACGAGCAGTACTTC. Translated: CASSLHAGTGESYEQYF. The whole variable domain, remainder taken from reference TRBV7-8 and TRBJ2-7, is GAGVSQSPRYKVAKRGQDVALRCDPISGHVSLFWYQQALGQGPEFLTYFQNEAQLDKSGLPSDRFFAERPEGSVSTLKIQRTQQEDSAVYLCASSLHAGTGESYEQYFGPGTRLTVT.

V usage is TRBV5-5 and J usage is TRBJ2-7; the match to TRBD1 covers 7 bases. From germline, CDR1 is SGHKS and CDR2 YYEKEE (reference sequence). Trimming cost V 0 bases and J 3 bases; bases outside gene matches: 9. The CDR3 length is 16 residues. CDR3 DNA: TGTGCCAGCAGCTTGGCAGGGGGTTCGCTATACTACGAGCAGTACTTC. Protein product: CASSLAGGSLYYEQYF.

The chain carries TRBV25-1 and TRBJ1-1; possibly TRBD1 for D (6 bases). CDR3 length: 15 residues. The ends were cut back, 2 bases at V and 6 bases at J, with 16 bases in the middle. Per germline, CDR1 MGHDK and CDR2 SYGVNS. The CDR3 protein is CASSERMEGGAEAFF. CDR3 nucleotides: TGTGCCAGCAGTGAAAGGATGGAGGGGGGGGCTGAAGCTTTCTTT.

The chain is built from TRBV4-3 and TRBJ2-2, with 13 bases identical to TRBD2. Germline values: CDR1 LGHNA, CDR2 YSLEER. The V segment lost 0 bases and the J segment 4 bases; nucleotides outside the gene matches: 5. This CDR3 is 18 amino acids long. The CDR3 coding sequence is TGCGCCAGCAGCCAAGAATGGGGACTAGCGGGATTCACCGGGGAGCTGTTTTTT. Encoded protein: CASSQEWGLAGFTGELFF.

This chain joins TRBV10-3 and TRBJ1-1; 9 nucleotides match TRBD1. The CDR3 has 14 amino acids. CDR1 is ENHRY and CDR2 is SYGVKD in the germline V gene. The junction had 6 bases not matched to a gene; V was cut back by 7 bases and J by 3 bases. The CDR3 DNA reads TGTGCCATCACCCCGACAGGGGGAGACACTGAAGCTTTCTTT. Translating it yields CAITPTGGDTEAFF.

The chain is built from TRBV6-6 and TRBJ1-1; the match to TRBD1 covers 10 bases. The CDR3 length is 17 residues. J gave up 6 bases and V 5 bases, and 15 bases lay outside the gene matches. CDR1 is MNHNY, CDR2 SVGAGI, per germline (reference sequence). In nucleotides, the CDR3 is TGTGCCAGCAGTCCCAAATATGGACAGGGGGGGAGGTCTGAAGCTTTCTTT. Translating gives CASSPKYGQGGRSEAFF.

The chain carries TRBV6-5 and TRBJ1-1; no firm D call. V was shortened by 0 bases and J by 4 bases, with 12 bases between the two germline ends. The CDR3 runs 15 residues. Germline V CDR1 and CDR2: MNHEY, SVGAGI. CDR3 residues: CASSYSSRGGTEAFF. In nucleotides, the CDR3 is TGTGCCAGCAGTTACTCGTCTCGGGGAGGCACTGAAGCTTTCTTT.

This clone was seen only a few times. The chain joins TRBV5-1 to TRBJ2-7; D gene uncertain. The CDR3 has 12 residues. V was cut by 4 bases and J by 4 bases, with 9 bases left in between. Germline CDR1 SGHRS, CDR2 YFSETQ. CDR3 in DNA: TGCGCCAGCAGCGATTGGCAGTACGAGCAGTACTTC. Encoded protein: CASSDWQYEQYF.

The rearrangement links TRBV29-1 to TRBJ1-1; the match to TRBD1 covers 9 bases. Trimming took 2 bases from V and 7 from J; bases not matched to a gene: 8. The CDR3 spans 14 residues. The V gene's germline CDR1 is SQVTM and CDR2 ANQGSEA. CDR3 in DNA: TGCAGCGTTGAACCGTCGGACAGGGGAATTGAAGCTTTCTTT. It codes for CSVEPSDRGIEAFF. Looking up the rest from reference TRBV29-1 and TRBJ1-1 gives the full variable domain: SAVISQKPSRDICQRGTSLTIQCQVDSQVTMMFWYRQQPGQSLTLIATANQGSEATYESGFVIDKFPISRPNLTFSTLTVSNMSPEDSSIYLCSVEPSDRGIEAFFGQGTRLTVV.

The chain links TRBV5-4 to TRBJ2-5, with TRBD2 as a possible D gene (5 bases). This CDR3 spans 14 amino acids. The V end lost 0 bases, the J end lost 2 bases, and 8 bases lay between the germline ends. CDR1 is SGHNT, CDR2 YYREEE, per germline (reference sequence). As DNA, the CDR3 is TGTGCCAGCAGCTTGGGAGGGCGACAAGAGACCCAGTACTTC. Amino acid sequence: CASSLGGRQETQYF. The whole variable domain, filled in from reference TRBV5-4 and TRBJ2-5, reads ETGVTQSPTHLIKTRGQQVTLRCSSQSGHNTVSWYQQALGQGPQFIFQYYREEENGRGNFPPRFSGLQFPNYSSELNVNALELDDSALYLCASSLGGRQETQYFGPGTRLLVL.